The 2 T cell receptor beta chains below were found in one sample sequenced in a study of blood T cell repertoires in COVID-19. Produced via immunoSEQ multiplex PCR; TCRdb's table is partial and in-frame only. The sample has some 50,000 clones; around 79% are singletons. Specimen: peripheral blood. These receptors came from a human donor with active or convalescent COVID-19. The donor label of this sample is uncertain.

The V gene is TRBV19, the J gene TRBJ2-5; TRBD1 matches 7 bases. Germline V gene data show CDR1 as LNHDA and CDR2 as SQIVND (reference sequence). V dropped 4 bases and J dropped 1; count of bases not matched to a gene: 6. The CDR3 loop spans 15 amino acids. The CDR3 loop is CASSTGTAIQETQYF. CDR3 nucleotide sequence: TGTGCCAGTAGTACCGGGACAGCGATCCAAGAGACCCAGTACTTC.

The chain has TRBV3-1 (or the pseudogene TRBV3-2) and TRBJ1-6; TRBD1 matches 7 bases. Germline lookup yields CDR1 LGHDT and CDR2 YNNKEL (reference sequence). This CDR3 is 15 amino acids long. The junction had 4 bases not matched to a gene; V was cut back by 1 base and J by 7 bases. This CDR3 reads CASSQATGWNSPLHF. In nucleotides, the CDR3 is TGTGCCAGCAGCCAAGCGACAGGGTGGAATTCACCCCTCCACTTT.